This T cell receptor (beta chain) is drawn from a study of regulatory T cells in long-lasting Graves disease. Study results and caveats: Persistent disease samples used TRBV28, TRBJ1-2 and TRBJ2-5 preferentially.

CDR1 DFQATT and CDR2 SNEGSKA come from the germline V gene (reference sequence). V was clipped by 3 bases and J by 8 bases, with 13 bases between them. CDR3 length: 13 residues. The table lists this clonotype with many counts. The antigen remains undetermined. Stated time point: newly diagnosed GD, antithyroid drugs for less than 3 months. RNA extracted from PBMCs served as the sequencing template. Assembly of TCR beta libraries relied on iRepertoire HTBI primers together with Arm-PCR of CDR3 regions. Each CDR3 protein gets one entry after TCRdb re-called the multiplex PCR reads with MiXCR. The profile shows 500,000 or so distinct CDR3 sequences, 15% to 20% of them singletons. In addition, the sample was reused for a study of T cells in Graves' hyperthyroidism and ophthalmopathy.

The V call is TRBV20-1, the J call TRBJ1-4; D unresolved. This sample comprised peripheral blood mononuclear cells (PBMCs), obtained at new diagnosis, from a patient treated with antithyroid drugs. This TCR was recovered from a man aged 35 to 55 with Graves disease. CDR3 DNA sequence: TGCAGTGCTAGTAGGACGGCCGGGGAAAAACTGTTTTTT. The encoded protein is CSASRTAGEKLFF.